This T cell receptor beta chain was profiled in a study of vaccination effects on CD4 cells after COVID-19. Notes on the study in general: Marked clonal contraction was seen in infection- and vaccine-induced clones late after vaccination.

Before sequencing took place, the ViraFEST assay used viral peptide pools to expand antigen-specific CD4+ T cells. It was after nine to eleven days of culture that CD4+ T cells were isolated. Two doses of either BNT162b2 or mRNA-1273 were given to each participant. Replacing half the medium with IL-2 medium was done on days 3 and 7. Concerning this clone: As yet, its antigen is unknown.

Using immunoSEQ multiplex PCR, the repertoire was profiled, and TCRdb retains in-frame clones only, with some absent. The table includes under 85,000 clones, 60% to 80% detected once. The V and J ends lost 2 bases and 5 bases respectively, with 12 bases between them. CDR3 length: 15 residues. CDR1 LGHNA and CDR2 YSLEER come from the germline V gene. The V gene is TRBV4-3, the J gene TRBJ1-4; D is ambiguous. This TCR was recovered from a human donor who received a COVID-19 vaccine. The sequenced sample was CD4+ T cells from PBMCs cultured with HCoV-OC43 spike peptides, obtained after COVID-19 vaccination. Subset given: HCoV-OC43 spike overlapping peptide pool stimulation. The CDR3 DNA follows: TGCGCCAGCAGCCAACAGCGGGCAGAGAATGAAAAACTGTTTTTT. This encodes CASSQQRAENEKLFF.